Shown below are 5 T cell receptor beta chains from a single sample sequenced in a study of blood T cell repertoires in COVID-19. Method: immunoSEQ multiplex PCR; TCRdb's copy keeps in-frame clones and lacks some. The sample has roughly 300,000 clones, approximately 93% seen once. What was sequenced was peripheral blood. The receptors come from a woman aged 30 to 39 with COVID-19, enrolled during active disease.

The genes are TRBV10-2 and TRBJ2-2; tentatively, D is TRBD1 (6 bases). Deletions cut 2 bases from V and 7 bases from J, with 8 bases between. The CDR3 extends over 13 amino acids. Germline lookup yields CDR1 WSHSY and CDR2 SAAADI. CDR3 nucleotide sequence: TGCGCCAGCAGTGAGGGGACAATCGGGGAGCTGTTTTTT. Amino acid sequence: CASSEGTIGELFF.

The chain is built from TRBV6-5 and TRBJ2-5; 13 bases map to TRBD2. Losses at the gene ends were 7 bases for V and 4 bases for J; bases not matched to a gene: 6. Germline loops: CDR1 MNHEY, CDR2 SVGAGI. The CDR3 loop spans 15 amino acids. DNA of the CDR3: TGTGCCAGCAAACGACTAGCGGGAGGTGGAGAGACCCAGTACTTC. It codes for CASKRLAGGGETQYF.

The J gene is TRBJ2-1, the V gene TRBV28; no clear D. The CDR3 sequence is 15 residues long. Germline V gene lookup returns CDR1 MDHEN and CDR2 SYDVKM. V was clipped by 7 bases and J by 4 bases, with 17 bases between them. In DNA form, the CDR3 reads TGTGCCAGCAACCCGGTCCCTCCAGGTTACAATGAGCAGTTCTTC. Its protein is CASNPVPPGYNEQFF. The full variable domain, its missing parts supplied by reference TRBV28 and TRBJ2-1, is DVKVTQSSRYLVKRTGEKVFLECVQDMDHENMFWYRQDPGLGLRLIYFSYDVKMKEKGDIPEGYSVSREKKERFSLILESASTNQTSMYLCASNPVPPGYNEQFFGPGTRLTVL.

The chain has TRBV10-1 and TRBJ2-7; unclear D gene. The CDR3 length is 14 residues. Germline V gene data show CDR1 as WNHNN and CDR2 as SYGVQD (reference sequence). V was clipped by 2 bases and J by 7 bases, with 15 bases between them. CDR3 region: CASSEAPGTREQYF. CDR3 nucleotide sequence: TGCGCCAGCAGTGAGGCGCCGGGTACGAGGGAGCAGTACTTC.

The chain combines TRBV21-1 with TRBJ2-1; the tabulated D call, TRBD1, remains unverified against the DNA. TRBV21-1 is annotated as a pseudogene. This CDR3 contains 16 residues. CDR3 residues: CASSNSWPGCYNEQFF. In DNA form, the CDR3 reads TGTGCCAGCAGCAATAGTTGGCCAGGATGCTACAATGAGCAGTTCTTC.